This TCR beta chain was sequenced for a study of blood T cells in healthy people across ages. A sample-barcoded 5' primer and a J-beta primer mix were used in a second PCR of about 7 to 12 cycles. TCRdb independently ran MiXCR on the 5' RACE reads; one entry per CDR3 protein. Altogether hundreds of thousands of distinct CDR3 sequences are present, about 24% being singletons, with the ten largest covering 8.5% to 9.5%. This CDR3 contains 15 residues. The germline CDR1 and CDR2 sequences are MNHEY and SMNVEV (reference sequence). Trimming removed 3 bases at V and 1 base at J, with 12 bases between. A remark on this clonotype: The CDR3 does not close with the conserved phenylalanine or tryptophan, likely indicating a read error.

This same sample was also part of a study on T cells of mothers and their children.

The source is a boy aged 5-17 years in good health. V gene TRBV27 combines with J gene TRBJ2-5; D assignment may be TRBD1 or TRBD2 (5 bases each). What was sequenced was blood. CDR3 amino acids: CASSFGGYSQETQYL. DNA for the CDR3: TGTGCCAGCAGTTTTGGGGGATACAGCCAAGAGACCCAGTACCTC.